A single T cell receptor beta chain is shown here with its context. Its antigen remains unidentified. This specimen belongs to a study of cytomegalovirus exposure and HLA in healthy donors. On the study more broadly: From donors who were HLA-typed, an early data release held 75 million to 85 million unique TCRs.

This PCR relied on a set of 60 Vbeta primers and 13 Jbeta primers. Profiling relied on immunoSEQ multiplex PCR, and the TCRdb table lists in-frame clones only, not all of them. The profile shows about 100,000 clones, around 76% of them singletons. Overall study results and limits: The presence/absence work took it that sequencing depth was about the same across donors. A later analysis linked a missense variant in DCLRE1C to the trimming of TCR beta V and J genes. The study carried out a later analysis of TCR beta sequences. It associated approximately 15,000 of them with specific HLA alleles at a false discovery rate of 0.05.

CDR1 and CDR2 (germline): GTSNPN, SVGIG (reference sequence). This CDR3 is 17 amino acids long. J gave up 2 bases and V 3 bases, and 5 bases lay outside the gene matches. The sequencing input was PBMCs. The chain uses TRBV30 and TRBJ2-2; 14 nucleotides agree with TRBD2. This receptor was taken from a middle-aged man in good health and CMV-seropositive. CDR3 coding DNA: TGTGCCTGGAGCGGACTAGCGGGGGGCCTTAACACCGGGGAGCTGTTTTTT. Translating gives CAWSGLAGGLNTGELFF.